These 4 T cell receptor beta chains came from one sample sequenced in a study of graft-versus-host responses after intestinal transplantation. The antigens for these receptors are not known. Only in-frame clones appear in the TCRdb table, and some are missing; sequencing was by immunoSEQ multiplex PCR. The sample has 85,000 to 95,000 clones, 85% to 95% seen once; the top ten hold about 2%. The input for sequencing was unstimulated CD8+ T cells sorted from spleen or lymph node cells, taken before intestinal transplant. Receptors originate from a human donor who received an intestinal transplant.

The chain carries TRBV6-6 and TRBJ2-5; no firm D call. CDR3 length: 13 amino acids. Germline V gene lookup returns CDR1 MNHNY and CDR2 SVGAGI (reference sequence). Trimming removed 2 bases at V and 5 bases at J, with 9 bases between. In DNA, the CDR3 is TGTGCCAGCAGTTACAGAGAGTGGGAGACCCAGTACTTC. The encoded protein is CASSYREWETQYF.

The chain is built from TRBV20-1 and TRBJ2-3; D ambiguous. Trimming stripped 5 bases from V and 3 bases from J, with 3 bases between. This CDR3 region has 10 residues. Germline CDR1 is DFQATT and CDR2 is SNEGSKA (reference sequence). CDR3 loop: CSARTDTQYF. CDR3 nucleotides: TGCAGTGCTCGGACAGATACGCAGTATTTT.

The chain carries TRBV6-5 and TRBJ2-1; 7 nucleotides line up with TRBD1. V lost 5 bases and J lost 2; bases outside the gene matches: 6. This CDR3 region has 15 residues. Per the germline V gene, CDR1 is MNHEY and CDR2 is SVGAGI. The CDR3 here is CASSPATGAYNEQFF. In DNA, the CDR3 is TGTGCCAGCAGTCCGGCTACAGGGGCCTACAATGAGCAGTTCTTC.

The gene calls are TRBV29-1 and TRBJ2-3; TRBD2 aligns across 11 bases. V trimming: 3 bases; J trimming: 8 bases; junction bases outside the gene matches: 7. Germline CDR1 and CDR2: SQVTM and ANQGSEA. The CDR3 consists of 14 residues. The CDR3 DNA reads as TGCAGCGTTGACTGCCTAGCGGGGGGAAGTACGCAGTATTTT. Its protein product is CSVDCLAGGSTQYF.